This TCR beta chain derives from a study of blood T cell repertoires in COVID-19. The CDR3 totals 15 residues. V was shortened by 5 bases and J by 5 bases, with 16 bases between the two germline ends. Germline V gene lookup returns CDR1 LNHNV and CDR2 YYDKDF (reference sequence). Per the study methods: Reference gene primers were amplified, and this amplification served to estimate nucleated cell counts. Profiled with immunoSEQ multiplex PCR; TCRdb holds only in-frame clones, not every one. V and J calls and clone size are as listed in that table; D and trimming were resolved from the DNA. The repertoire has roughly 160,000 clones, 79% of them found once; the top ten carry more than 7%.

The source is a woman aged 55 to 70 with COVID-19, enrolled during active disease. This chain connects TRBV15 to TRBJ1-3, with TRBD1 as a possible D gene (5 bases). The sample was peripheral blood. The CDR3, as DNA: TGTGCCACCAGCGGGGCAGGGACTTCCCGAAACACCATATATTTT. Encoded protein: CATSGAGTSRNTIYF. Combining the CDR3 with reference TRBV15 and TRBJ1-3 gives the whole variable domain DAMVIQNPRYQVTQFGKPVTLSCSQTLNHNVMYWYQQKSSQAPKLLFHYYDKDFNNEADTPDNFQSRRPNTSFCFLDIRSPGLGDTAMYLCATSGAGTSRNTIYFGEGSWLTVV.